The sequence of this T cell receptor beta chain was determined in a study of T cell repertoires in cytomegalovirus infection. This clonotype showed up many times. Its specificity is unknown. The study's findings and limits: The study identified carriers of CMV plus the relevant HLA from cumulative public TCR beta family frequency.

TCRdb processed the reads anew with MiXCR; each CDR3 protein has one entry. This sample yields about 490,000 distinct CDR3 sequences, of which 15% to 20% are seen a single time; roughly 25% belongs to the top ten. The sequence derives from a human donor in good health (CMV status not recorded). Some clones in this sample may be carry-over from other donors' samples. Sequencing was performed on CD8+ T cells from PBMCs.

The CDR3 coding sequence is TGTGCCAGCAGCTTAACGGCTAGCGGGAGGTCGGAGACCCAGTACTTC. Protein product: CASSLTASGRSETQYF. The rearrangement joins TRBV5-5 to TRBJ2-5; TRBD2 aligns across 11 bases. This CDR3 has 16 amino acids. With V trimmed by 2 bases and J by 5 bases, 8 bases remained unmatched. CDR1 and CDR2 from the germline V gene are SGHKS and YYEKEE (reference sequence).